This entry lists 7 T cell receptor beta chains sequenced from one sample in a study of cytomegalovirus exposure and HLA in healthy donors. This PCR relied on a set of 60 Vbeta primers and 13 Jbeta primers. Generated by immunoSEQ multiplex PCR, the TCRdb table keeps only in-frame clones and is missing some. The table lists roughly 190,000 clones, approximately 65% of them singletons. Sequenced material: PBMCs. Receptors originate from a man in his forties in good health and CMV-seronegative.

The chain links TRBV6-6 to TRBJ1-2, with a possible D match to TRBD1 (5 bases). CDR1 and CDR2 (germline): MNHNY, SVGAGI (reference sequence). The CDR3 is 15 amino acids. V was cut by 6 bases and J by 4 bases, with 18 bases left in between. In DNA, the CDR3 is TGTGCCAGCAGATCCGACTCGGGCAGGGTCTATGGCTACACCTTC. This translates into CASRSDSGRVYGYTF.

The chain recombines TRBV5-1 with TRBJ2-7; 7 bases line up with TRBD1. This CDR3 has 15 residues. Germline CDR1 and CDR2: SGHRS and YFSETQ. The junction had 7 bases not matched to a gene; V was cut back by 0 bases and J by 4 bases. The CDR3, as DNA: TGCGCCAGCAGCTTGGACTACGAGGGGGCATACGAGCAGTACTTC. Protein sequence: CASSLDYEGAYEQYF.

The J gene is TRBJ2-2, the V gene TRBV14; no reliable D call. Germline lookup yields CDR1 SGHDN and CDR2 FVKESK. This CDR3 is 14 amino acids long. V lost 2 bases, J lost 7 bases, and 11 bases lay in between. The CDR3 loop reads CASSQSQVNGELFF. Here the CDR3 DNA reads TGTGCCAGCAGCCAATCGCAGGTCAACGGGGAGCTGTTTTTT.

V and J are TRBV7-8 and TRBJ2-7; 9 nucleotides agree with TRBD1. J was trimmed by 6 bases and V by 2 bases; bases with no gene match: 8. The CDR3 covers 15 residues. Germline CDR1 reads SGHVS; CDR2 reads FQNEAQ. DNA for the CDR3: TGTGCCAGCAGCTTATTCGTCGGGACAGGGTTCGAGCAGTACTTC. This sequence encodes CASSLFVGTGFEQYF.

V usage is TRBV29-1 and J usage is TRBJ2-7; TRBD2 matches at 11 bases. This CDR3 is 14 amino acids long. Germline V gene data show CDR1 as SQVTM and CDR2 as ANQGSEA. Trimming took 4 bases from V and 2 from J; bases not matched to a gene: 4. The CDR3 is CSVGTSGGTYEQYF. The CDR3 region has the DNA TGCAGCGTTGGAACTAGCGGGGGCACCTACGAGCAGTACTTC.

Only a few counts were recorded for this clone. The chain couples TRBV28 to TRBJ2-4; a possible D gene is TRBD1 (5 bases). V was clipped by 1 base and J by 8 bases, with 15 bases between them. The CDR3 is 15 residues long. Germline lookup yields CDR1 MDHEN and CDR2 SYDVKM. The CDR3 region has the DNA TGTGCCAGCAGTTTATCTGGGGTAGGGGTTGACATTCAGTACTTC. This translates into CASSLSGVGVDIQYF. The full variable domain, its missing parts supplied by reference TRBV28 and TRBJ2-4, is DVKVTQSSRYLVKRTGEKVFLECVQDMDHENMFWYRQDPGLGLRLIYFSYDVKMKEKGDIPEGYSVSREKKERFSLILESASTNQTSMYLCASSLSGVGVDIQYFGAGTRLSVL.

In this sample, this clone turned up a few times. The genes are TRBV6-1 and TRBJ2-5; 9 nucleotides agree with TRBD1. CDR1 and CDR2 (germline): MNHNS, SASEGT. This CDR3 is built from 14 residues. V dropped 8 bases and J dropped 3; count of bases not matched to a gene: 7. The DNA of the CDR3 is TGTGCCAGCGGGGACAGGGAGGCCGAAGAGACCCAGTACTTC. This translates into CASGDREAEETQYF.